This T cell receptor (beta chain) was found in a study of T cells after yellow fever vaccination (dated by TCRdb to between 2018 and 2021). Context from the whole study: Libraries from fractions with low cell numbers were prepared with the SMART-Seq v4 Ultra Low Input RNA kit. Two healthy male donors, one aged 18 to 30 and one aged 30 to 39 years, were included in the cohort. Blood was drawn at multiple timepoints before and after primary and secondary immunization, with bulk PBMC replicates and cell subsets isolated. To follow T-cell clones before and after both primary and booster YFV17D yellow fever vaccination, bulk TCR alpha and beta repertoires underwent longitudinal sequencing.

TCR cDNA was made using 5'RACE template switching, a step that added a universal primer site and unique molecular identifiers. Priming for cDNA synthesis came from both the TCR alpha and TCR beta constant segments. Library amplification involved two PCR steps, and the second step added sample barcodes and sequencing adapters. Sequencing of libraries was done on Illumina HiSeq 2500 (2x100 bp) or NovaSeq (2x150 bp). The original pipeline was this. Reads were demultiplexed and collapsed into UMI consensus sequences with MIGEC, and V(D)J alignment was performed with MiXCR. Vaccine-responding clonotypes were identified with edgeR using replicate PBMC samples, with FDR below 0.01 and a log2 fold change above 5 up to day 15 being required. Bulk clonotypes were assigned CD4 or CD8 identity according to which sequenced CD4 or CD8 repertoire held them at higher abundance. TCRdb handled the public reads itself, with Q25 trimming in fastp and clone calling in MiXCR, and kept productive beta chains. CDR3 protein sequences are deduplicated, and each keeps its most common genes and DNA. The V and J calls reflect TCRdb's pipeline rather than the authors' work. The sample table holds just under 600,000 distinct CDR3 sequences, of which approximately 15% were seen once. The top ten hold 11% to 15% of the sample.

As to this clonotype: Its binding antigen is unknown. Base qualities are not at hand, and no much larger clone is one base apart.

The germline ends are 9 bases apart after V is trimmed by 1 base and J by 2 bases. CDR1 and CDR2, per the germline V gene, are SGHRS and YFSETQ. CDR3 length: 14 amino acids, cysteine to phenylalanine. CDR3 DNA only is kept here, 42 bases in frame from base 1. The sample's treatment or condition label, decoded: live attenuated yellow fever vaccine strain. At each blood-draw timepoint, two biological replicates of bulk PBMCs were obtained. PBMCs were isolated from peripheral blood using a standard Ficoll-Paque protocol. TriZol was used to extract RNA from bulk PBMCs, from CD4 and CD8 fractions, and from dextramer-positive and dextramer-negative fractions. Overall study outcomes, separate from this receptor: Only a couple of donors were included in the study, so the extent to which the findings can be generalized is limited. The secondary T-cell response was weaker than the primary response but faster, peaking on day 5 instead of day 15. A small fraction of clonotypes showed up in both the CD4 and CD8 compartments, probably as a result of convergent recombination. Most clones expanded after primary vaccination were re-detected after the booster (about 96% of CD4 and about nine tenths of CD8), suggesting broad memory maintenance. Computational filtering was required because FACS-sorted repertoires could contain abundant contaminating clonotypes from the bulk population.

This clonotype was sampled from a man aged 25-40 years who received the YFV17D yellow fever vaccine. Sequencing used PBMCs, obtained on the day of the yellow fever booster vaccination. The V and J segments used are TRBV5-1 and TRBJ1-2; a confident D gene designation cannot be given. The CDR3 protein is CASSLPSVNYGYTF. The nucleotides are TGCGCCAGCAGCTTGCCGTCAGTAAACTATGGCTACACCTTC.